This T cell receptor (beta chain) was obtained from a study of T cell clonality in common variable immunodeficiency (dated by TCRdb to between 2015 and 2016). CVID samples and control samples contributed equivalent amounts of genomic DNA as sequencing input. For every sample, a 60 bp segment covering the rearranged TCRbeta CDR3 region was amplified and then sequenced. The immunoSEQ assay, a bias-corrected multiplex PCR combined with high-throughput sequencing, was used for TCRbeta amplification. Per the authors' processing: Each unique nucleotide sequence was treated as a clone and annotated with V, D and J genes, copy number and frequency. Sequences were labeled productive if in frame, and non-productive if out of frame or containing stop codons. As previously described, clonality was computed from Shannon's entropy. The predicted amino acid sequences of productive clones were used to derive the mean CDR3 Kyte-Doolittle hydropathy. Scaled V gene usage was hierarchically clustered using Manhattan distance and complete linkage with the R hclust function. Clone sharing by CDR3 amino acid sequence was assessed by resampling 12 repertoires per group over 100 rounds. The repertoires were screened for 70 published EBV-specific TCRbeta sequences and around 240 published CMV-specific TCRbeta sequences. Analysis left out a couple of CVID samples that produced under 10,000 sequences, so 45 or so CVID repertoires remained. TCRdb retrieved this table from immuneACCESS and kept in-frame rearrangements only. Not all clones are present; in checked studies, unresolved V genes account for under half, and no reason is known for the remainder. The DNA was the basis for D and trimming; V, J and clone size are from that table. The table shows about 34,000 clones here, with no singletons. The ten most abundant clones make up 0.95% of the sample.

Paper-wide results and their limitations: Fewer TCRbeta clones were shared among CVID subjects than among healthy controls (p < 0.0001). According to the authors, figuring out what caused the increased clonality in CVID would require sequencing the repertoires of T cell subpopulations. Fewer deletions and N-nucleotide insertions were reportedly observed in CVID TCRbeta sequences, and highly modified clones with 13 or more V deletions were reportedly absent from CVID TCRbeta sequences. Even though DNA input was equal, the average per sample came to 82,000 or so unique sequences for controls compared with roughly 30,000 for CVID samples. Correlations of repertoire features with clinical complications were constrained by heterogeneity among patients within the CVID cohort. Increased TCRbeta clonality was found in CVID subjects compared with healthy controls (t-test p = 0.018), with the increase being most characteristic of about a third of subjects.

CDR1 and CDR2 were assigned from the germline V gene as SGHVS and FQNEAQ. V is clipped by 0 bases and J by 4 bases, and the sequence between their germline boundaries is 13 bases long. The CDR3 measures 15 amino acids from cysteine to phenylalanine. The DNA has 36 bases, all within the CDR3, and is read from base 1. Both CVID patients and healthy controls were predominantly of Caucasian heritage. From each donor, about 4.5 to 9 ml of heparinized peripheral whole blood was collected. TCRbeta CDR3 repertoires were sequenced from genomic DNA of adults with common variable immune deficiency (CVID) and healthy adult controls. The control group comprised some 22 healthy adult volunteers, about 12 female and approximately ten male, aged about 23 to 75 years with a mean age of roughly 34. To isolate peripheral blood mononuclear cells, diluted blood was subjected to density centrifugation over Hypaque 1077 or Ficoll-Paque. Genomic DNA was extracted from unsorted mononuclear cells by Qiagen column purification or by a centrifugation-based method.

This clone was seen at least ten times. The specificity of this receptor is unknown. The observed sequence ends 3 residues before the CDR3 terminus, with the missing tail filled in from the germline J gene. The receptor chain draws on TRBV7-8 and TRBJ2-7, and perhaps TRBD2 as D gene, on 6 matching bases. This sequence originates from a person between 18 and 69 years old in good health. The sequenced material came from peripheral blood mononuclear cells. The covered CDR3 bases are TGTGCCAGCAGCTTAGCCGTCGCGGGAACATACGAG. Its coded protein is CASSLAVAGTYE. The full CDR3 is CASSLAVAGTYEQYF.